This T cell receptor beta chain was sequenced for a study of T cells after yellow fever vaccination. This CDR3 comprises 12 residues. Germline trimming cut 7 bases from V and 9 bases from J; bases unmatched to any gene: 5. Points from the study as a whole: Although most clonotypes did not, a small share appeared in both CD4 and CD8 compartments. Booster samples showed a return of most primary-vaccination clones (around 96% CD4, 80% to 90% CD8). The secondary response showed a weaker magnitude and a faster peak, day 5 versus 15.

The sample holds a few counts of this clonotype. Antigen: not known. 5'RACE template switching produced TCR cDNA carrying a universal primer site and UMIs. TCRdb analysed the 5' RACE reads with MiXCR anew, one entry per CDR3 protein. The sample includes 360,000 or so distinct CDR3 sequences, under 14% of them seen just once. The clonotype was recovered from a man between 18 and 29 years old who received the YFV17D yellow fever vaccine. This chain connects TRBV12-3 or TRBV12-4 to TRBJ2-1; 8 bases match TRBD2. The sequenced sample was PBMCs, obtained on the day of the first yellow fever vaccination. The chain's CDR3 is CASNFGGGEQFF. The DNA for the CDR3 is TGTGCCAGCAATTTCGGGGGGGGTGAGCAGTTCTTC.